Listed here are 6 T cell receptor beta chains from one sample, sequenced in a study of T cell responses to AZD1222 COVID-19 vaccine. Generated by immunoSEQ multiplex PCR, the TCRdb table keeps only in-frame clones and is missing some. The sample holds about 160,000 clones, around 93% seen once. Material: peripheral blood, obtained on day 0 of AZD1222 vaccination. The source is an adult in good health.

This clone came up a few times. The CDR3 nucleotides are TGTGCCAGCAGTTTCCCCATCGGACAGGCTAGCATCTACGAGCAGTACTTC. Amino acids: CASSFPIGQASIYEQYF. This chain connects TRBV28 to TRBJ2-7, with 7 bases identical to TRBD1. CDR1 is MDHEN, CDR2 SYDVKM, per germline. The CDR3 covers 17 residues. Germline trimming cut 3 bases from V and 3 bases from J; bases unmatched to any gene: 14.

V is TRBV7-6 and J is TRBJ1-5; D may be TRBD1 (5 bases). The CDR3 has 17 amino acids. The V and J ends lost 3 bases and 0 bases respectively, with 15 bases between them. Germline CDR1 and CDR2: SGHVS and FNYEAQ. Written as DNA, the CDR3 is TGTGCCAGCAGCTTTGGCTTCGGGGGATATAGCAATCAGCCCCAGCATTTT. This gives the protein CASSFGFGGYSNQPQHF.

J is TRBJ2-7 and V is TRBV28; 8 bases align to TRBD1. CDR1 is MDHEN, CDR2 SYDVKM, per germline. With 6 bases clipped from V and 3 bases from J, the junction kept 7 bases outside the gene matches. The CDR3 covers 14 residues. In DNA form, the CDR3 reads TGTGCCAGCAGGTCTCCGGGACAGGACTACGAGCAGTACTTC. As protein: CASRSPGQDYEQYF.

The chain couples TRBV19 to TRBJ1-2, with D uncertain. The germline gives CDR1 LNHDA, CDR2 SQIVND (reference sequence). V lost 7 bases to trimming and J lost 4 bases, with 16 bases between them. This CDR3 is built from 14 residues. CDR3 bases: TGTGCCAGTAAAGTTGAGCAGAGACTCTATGGCTACACCTTC. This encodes CASKVEQRLYGYTF. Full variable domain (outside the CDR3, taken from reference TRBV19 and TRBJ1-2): DGGITQSPKYLFRKEGQNVTLSCEQNLNHDAMYWYRQDPGQGLRLIYYSQIVNDFQKGDIAEGYSVSREKKESFPLTVTSAQKNPTAFYLCASKVEQRLYGYTFGSGTRLTVV.

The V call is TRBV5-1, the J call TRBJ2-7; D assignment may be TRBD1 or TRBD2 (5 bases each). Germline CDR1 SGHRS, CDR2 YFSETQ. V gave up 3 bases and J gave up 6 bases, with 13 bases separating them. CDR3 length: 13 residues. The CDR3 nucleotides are TGCGCCAGCAGCTCGACAGCGGTCGGCGAGCAGTACTTC. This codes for CASSSTAVGEQYF.

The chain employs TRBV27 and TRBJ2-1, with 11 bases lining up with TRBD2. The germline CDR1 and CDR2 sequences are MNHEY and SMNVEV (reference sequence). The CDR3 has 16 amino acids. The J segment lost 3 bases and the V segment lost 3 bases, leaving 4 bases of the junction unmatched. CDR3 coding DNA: TGTGCCAGCAGTTTCTTACTAGCGGGAGACTACAATGAGCAGTTCTTC. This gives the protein CASSFLLAGDYNEQFF.